What follows are 29 T cell receptor beta chains derived from one specimen sequenced in a study of blood T cells in healthy people across ages. PCR was performed a second time for about 6 to 12 cycles using a sample-barcoded 5' primer and a J-beta primer mix. TCRdb processed the 5' RACE reads anew with MiXCR; each CDR3 protein has one entry. In the table there are about 780,000 distinct CDR3 sequences, about half of which are singletons. What was sequenced was blood. The receptors were sampled from a man older than 75 in good health.

This sequence joins TRBV3-1 and TRBJ2-5; the D is unclear. Germline V gives CDR1 LGHDT, CDR2 YNNKEL (reference sequence). V gave up 0 bases and J gave up 4 bases, with 9 bases separating them. The CDR3 is 14 residues long. CDR3 sequence: CASSQDASRETQYF. The CDR3 bases are TGTGCCAGCAGCCAAGATGCCAGTCGAGAGACCCAGTACTTC.

The chain has TRBV7-9 and TRBJ2-7, with D possibly matching TRBD2 (7 bases). CDR3 size: 17 residues. V was cut by 7 bases and J by 0 bases, with 22 bases left in between. The germline CDR1 and CDR2 sequences are SEHNR and FQNEAQ (reference sequence). CDR3 in amino acids: CASNPRGAADYSYEQYF. The DNA for the CDR3 is TGTGCCAGCAATCCCCGGGGGGCCGCAGACTACTCCTACGAGCAGTACTTC.

V is TRBV20-1 and J is TRBJ2-3; no firm D call. Per the germline V gene, CDR1 is DFQATT and CDR2 is SNEGSKA (reference sequence). V lost 8 bases and J 2 bases, leaving 14 bases between the germline ends. The CDR3 has 13 residues. The CDR3 DNA sequence: TGCAGTCCGACGGGCTACGCCACAGATACGCAGTATTTT. Amino acids: CSPTGYATDTQYF.

This sequence joins TRBV6-2 or TRBV6-3 and TRBJ2-1; TRBD2 agrees at 11 bases. CDR3 length equals 15 residues. After removal of 5 bases from V and 8 bases from J, the junction contained 8 bases not matched to a gene. CDR1 is MNHEY, CDR2 SVGEGT, per germline. CDR3 sequence (DNA): TGTGCCAGCAGTGACCGTAGCGGGAGGGAGTATGAGCAGTTCTTC. This encodes CASSDRSGREYEQFF.

This clonotype has a single count. The genes are TRBV20-1 and TRBJ2-2; no clear D gene. The CDR3 is made up of 13 amino acids. V lost 0 bases, J lost 1 base, and 3 bases lay in between. Germline CDR1 reads DFQATT; CDR2 reads SNEGSKA (reference sequence). CDR3 residues: CSAREGNTGELFF. The DNA of the CDR3 is TGCAGTGCTAGAGAGGGGAACACCGGGGAGCTGTTTTTT.

The genes are TRBV29-1 and TRBJ2-6; D is undetermined. The CDR3 consists of 15 residues. From germline, CDR1 is SQVTM and CDR2 ANQGSEA. Trimming took 0 bases from V and 2 from J, leaving 8 bases between them. CDR3 loop: CSVEDWGAGANVLTF. In nucleotides, the CDR3 is TGCAGCGTTGAAGATTGGGGTGCTGGGGCCAACGTCCTGACTTTC.

This clonotype came up a few times. The chain has TRBV11-1 and TRBJ2-3; 7 bases line up with TRBD2. This CDR3 has 18 amino acids. Germline V gene sequence: CDR1 SGHAT, CDR2 FQDESV (reference sequence). V dropped 1 base and J dropped 2; count of bases not matched to a gene: 12. CDR3 in amino acids: CASSLEASVAGLTDTQYF. CDR3 bases: TGTGCCAGCAGCTTAGAAGCCTCGGTAGCGGGTCTCACAGATACGCAGTATTTT.

A note on this clonotype: A read error may account for a junction end that differs from germline. The chain recombines TRBV7-2 with TRBJ1-6, with D unresolved. The CDR3 spans 13 residues. Germline CDR1 reads SGHTA; CDR2 reads FQGNSA. This CDR3 is CASGSLLNSPPHF. The CDR3 DNA sequence: TGTGCCAGCGGATCCCTTCTCAATTCACCCCCCCACTTT.

V is TRBV12-3 or TRBV12-4 and J is TRBJ2-3; 7 nucleotides line up with TRBD1. The CDR3 is made up of 13 amino acids. J lost 1 base, V lost 10 bases, and 5 bases had no gene match. CDR3 sequence (DNA): TGTGCCACGGAAACAGGGGGCACAGATACGCAGTATTTT. Protein product: CATETGGTDTQYF.

This clonotype was detected only once. The V gene is TRBV5-1, the J gene TRBJ2-7, with TRBD2 as a possible D gene (6 bases). The DNA end favors TRBJ2-5, so the J call may be wrong. The CDR3 consists of 16 residues. Germline-derived CDR1 and CDR2 are SGHRS and YFSETQ. CDR3 bases: TGCGCCAGCAGCCTAGGCTACGGACTCGGAGGGGAGACCCAGTACTTC. Translating gives CASSLGYGLGGETQYF.

The V call is TRBV9, the J call TRBJ1-1; D gene ambiguous. Germline V lookup: CDR1 SGDLS, CDR2 YYNGEE. This CDR3 spans 13 amino acids. V lost 0 bases to trimming and J lost 11 bases, with 14 bases between them. For the CDR3, the DNA is TGTGCCAGCAGCGTAGTCTCAGAAGGGAAGGCTTTCTTT. As protein: CASSVVSEGKAFF.

The chain uses TRBV7-2 and TRBJ2-4; 8 bases are a match to TRBD2. The end of the DNA is better explained by TRBJ2-5, so the J call may be wrong. This CDR3 region has 16 residues. CDR1 and CDR2 (germline): SGHTA, FQGNSA. CDR3 sequence: CASSLVPGRAEETQYF. The CDR3 DNA reads as TGTGCCAGCAGCTTAGTTCCCGGGAGGGCCGAAGAGACCCAGTACTTC.

In regard to this clonotype: At one end, the junction sequence differs from germline, possibly due to a read error. The chain combines TRBV4-3 with TRBJ1-2, with no clear D. The length of the CDR3 is 15 residues. CDR1 and CDR2 from the germline V gene are LGHNA and YSLEER. CDR3 sequence reads: CASSQGMRSNYGHTF. For the CDR3, the DNA is TGCGCCAGCAGCCAAGGGATGAGGTCTAACTATGGCCACACCTTC.

Ten or more counts support this clonotype. V usage is TRBV20-1 and J usage is TRBJ2-5; D may be TRBD1 or TRBD2 (5 bases each). CDR3 size: 14 residues. V lost 4 bases and J lost 1, with 13 bases in between. The germline V gene encodes CDR1 DFQATT and CDR2 SNEGSKA (reference sequence). Here the CDR3 reads CSATWDGRQETQYF. The CDR3 nucleotides are TGCAGTGCTACATGGGACGGCCGCCAAGAGACCCAGTACTTC.

The J gene is TRBJ2-7, the V gene TRBV28; perhaps TRBD2 as D (6 bases). Germline V CDR1 and CDR2: MDHEN, SYDVKM. Trimming cost V 11 bases and J 5 bases, with 19 bases left between them. The CDR3 is 13 residues long. CDR3 amino acids: CAGSRRVWDEQYF. CDR3 coding DNA: TGTGCCGGCTCAAGGAGGGTATGGGACGAGCAGTACTTC.

This clonotype has a handful of counts. The chain carries TRBV12-5 and TRBJ2-7; maybe TRBD1 (8 bases). The CDR3 consists of 15 residues. The germline V gene has CDR1 LGHNT and CDR2 FRNRAP. Deletions cut 6 bases from V and 0 bases from J, with 15 bases between. The CDR3 loop is CASGIYRGGSYEQYF. The DNA of the CDR3 is TGTGCTAGTGGCATATACAGGGGGGGCTCCTACGAGCAGTACTTC. The full variable domain, in which reference TRBV12-5 and TRBJ2-7 provide the parts outside the CDR3, is DARVTQTPRHKVTEMGQEVTMRCQPILGHNTVFWYRQTMMQGLELLAYFRNRAPLDDSGMPKDRFSAEMPDATLATLKIQPSEPRDSAVYFCASGIYRGGSYEQYFGPGTRLTVT.

This clonotype has just a few counts. The chain employs TRBV12-3 or TRBV12-4 and TRBJ2-1; TRBD2 agrees at 10 bases. The CDR3 has 14 residues. The trim removed 2 bases at V and 9 bases at J, leaving 4 bases unmatched. This chain's CDR3 is CASSLSSGSLEQFF. For the CDR3, the DNA is TGTGCCAGCAGTTTATCTAGCGGGAGCCTTGAGCAGTTCTTC.

The chain uses TRBV2 and TRBJ2-4, with TRBD2 matching over 10 bases. Germline CDR1 is SNHLY and CDR2 is FYNNEI. The CDR3 length is 16 residues. The trim removed 6 bases at V and 5 bases at J, leaving 10 bases unmatched. The DNA of the CDR3 is TGTGCCAGCAGCCGGGAAAAGCTAGCGGGAGAAAACATTCAGTACTTC. Residues: CASSREKLAGENIQYF.

The gene calls are TRBV3-1 and TRBJ2-1; 7 nucleotides agree with TRBD1. The CDR3 extends over 21 amino acids. Germline V gene lookup returns CDR1 LGHDT and CDR2 YNNKEL (reference sequence). J lost 0 bases, V lost 0 bases, and 17 bases had no gene match. The CDR3 coding sequence is TGTGCCAGCAGCCAAGATAGGCGTCGGGACAGAAATCTCCGCTCCTACAATGAGCAGTTCTTC. Translating gives CASSQDRRRDRNLRSYNEQFF.

This rearrangement joins TRBV9 to TRBJ1-1; possible D gene TRBD1, 6 bases. The CDR3 extends over 16 amino acids. Trimming stripped 0 bases from V and 1 base from J, with 13 bases between. From germline, CDR1 is SGDLS and CDR2 YYNGEE. The CDR3 sequence: CASSVASGAANTEAFF. The CDR3 DNA sequence: TGTGCCAGCAGCGTAGCGTCAGGGGCCGCGAACACTGAAGCTTTCTTT.

The chain couples TRBV29-1 to TRBJ2-5; D tentatively fits TRBD1 or TRBD2 (5 bases each). The CDR3 spans 13 residues. Germline loops: CDR1 SQVTM, CDR2 ANQGSEA. V lost 6 bases and J 8 bases, leaving 19 bases between the germline ends. The CDR3 loop is CSVPGTARETQYF. The CDR3 DNA follows: TGCAGCGTCCCCGGGACGGCCCGGGAAACCCAGTACTTC.

V is TRBV28 and J is TRBJ1-6; D is unclear. The CDR3 loop spans 16 amino acids. CDR1 MDHEN and CDR2 SYDVKM come from the germline V gene. V was pared by 1 base and J by 6 bases, with 13 bases between. As DNA, the CDR3 is TGTGCCAGCAGTTTATCTGGAAGAGGAGGTAATTCACCCCTCCACTTT. Protein: CASSLSGRGGNSPLHF.

The rearrangement links TRBV12-3 or TRBV12-4 to TRBJ1-6; 9 bases map to TRBD1. J lost 7 bases, V lost 7 bases, and 8 bases had no gene match. This CDR3 has 15 amino acids. Here the CDR3 DNA reads TGTGCCAGCACCGAACAGGGGGCGCAGAATTCACCCCTCCACTTT. Encoded protein: CASTEQGAQNSPLHF.

This clonotype was seen only a few times. The rearrangement links TRBV12-3 or TRBV12-4 to TRBJ2-3; D perhaps matches TRBD2 (6 bases). The CDR3 loop spans 17 amino acids. The V gene lost 0 bases and the J gene lost 2 bases, with 15 bases spanning the gap. The DNA of the CDR3 is TGTGCCAGCAGTTTAGCGAACCGGGACTTCAACACAGATACGCAGTATTTT. Encoded protein: CASSLANRDFNTDTQYF.

The genes are TRBV11-3 and TRBJ2-3; 7 nucleotides agree with TRBD2. The length of the CDR3 is 17 residues. The trim removed 5 bases at V and 3 bases at J, leaving 14 bases unmatched. Germline CDR1 is SGHNT and CDR2 is YENEEA. The CDR3 DNA sequence: TGTGCCAGCAGCGGGGCCGGGGCTGGCGGGAGAACAGATACGCAGTATTTT. It specifies CASSGAGAGGRTDTQYF. The full variable domain, in which reference TRBV11-3 and TRBJ2-3 provide the parts outside the CDR3, is EAGVVQSPRYKIIEKKQPVAFWCNPISGHNTLYWYLQNLGQGPELLIRYENEEAVDDSQLPKDRFSAERLKGVDSTLKIQPAELGDSAVYLCASSGAGAGGRTDTQYFGPGTRLTVL.

The V and J genes are TRBV13 and TRBJ2-2; 7 positions agree with TRBD1. The ends lost 5 bases at V and 4 bases at J; junction bases unmatched: 7. Germline lookup yields CDR1 PRHDT and CDR2 FYEKMQ (reference sequence). This CDR3 region has 15 residues. The CDR3 sequence is CASSNRDRSTGELFF. The DNA of the CDR3 is TGTGCCAGCAGCAACCGGGACAGATCCACCGGGGAGCTGTTTTTT.

This chain connects TRBV11-2 to TRBJ2-5; D is possibly TRBD2 (5 bases). There are 14 residues in the CDR3. V lost 4 bases, J lost 5 bases, and 14 bases lay in between. Germline V gene sequence: CDR1 SGHAT, CDR2 FQNNGV. The CDR3 loop reads CASSWRATRETQYF. The CDR3 DNA reads as TGTGCCAGCAGCTGGCGGGCTACAAGGGAGACCCAGTACTTC.

This clonotype has only one observation. The junction departs from the called germline gene at one end, perhaps through a read error. CDR3 in amino acids: CASSELFVTGRGNERFF. DNA of the CDR3: TGTGCCAGCAGTGAACTTTTCGTGACAGGGAGGGGCAATGAGCGGTTCTTC. The J gene is TRBJ2-1, the V gene TRBV25-1; D is perhaps TRBD1 or TRBD2 (7 bases each). CDR3 length: 17 amino acids. The germline gives CDR1 MGHDK, CDR2 SYGVNS.

The V call is TRBV7-9, the J call TRBJ2-3, with a possible D match to TRBD1 (6 bases). Germline CDR1 SEHNR, CDR2 FQNEAQ (reference sequence). V was pared by 5 bases and J by 6 bases, with 15 bases between. The CDR3 sequence is 14 residues long. In DNA form, the CDR3 reads TGTGCCAGCAGCGCACAGGGATCTGGGGATACGCAGTATTTT. Its translation: CASSAQGSGDTQYF.